The 15 T cell receptor beta chains reported below all come from one sample, sequenced in a study of blood T cell repertoires in COVID-19. Profiling relied on immunoSEQ multiplex PCR, and the TCRdb table lists in-frame clones only, not all of them. The sample holds tens of thousands of clones; approximately 80% are singletons and the top ten take 30% to 40%. Sequencing used peripheral blood. The receptors originated from a man aged 55 to 70 with COVID-19, enrolled during active disease.

The rearrangement joins TRBV4-3 to TRBJ2-1, with D hard to call. The CDR3 loop spans 16 amino acids. V was cut by 3 bases and J by 4 bases, with 16 bases left in between. The germline CDR1 and CDR2 sequences are LGHNA and YSLEER. CDR3 DNA: TGCGCCAGCAGCCAGGCGGCATCAGTGGGTTACAATGAGCAGTTCTTC. It codes for CASSQAASVGYNEQFF.

This clone was detected a few times. The rearrangement joins TRBV5-1 to TRBJ2-7; D ambiguous. Trimming removed 1 base at V and 5 bases at J, with 13 bases between. Per the germline V gene, CDR1 is SGHRS and CDR2 is YFSETQ. The CDR3 runs 14 residues. CDR3: CASSLYSPTDEQYF. CDR3 DNA: TGCGCCAGCAGCTTGTACAGCCCTACCGACGAGCAGTACTTC.

The rearrangement joins TRBV19 to TRBJ2-1; TRBD1 is a possible D gene (5 bases). This CDR3 has 11 amino acids. Germline CDR1 reads LNHDA; CDR2 reads SQIVND (reference sequence). V lost 3 bases and J lost 13, with 10 bases in between. The DNA of the CDR3 is TGTGCCAGTAGTATCACGGACAAACAGTTCTTC. Translation: CASSITDKQFF. The full variable domain, rest sourced from reference TRBV19 and TRBJ2-1, is DGGITQSPKYLFRKEGQNVTLSCEQNLNHDAMYWYRQDPGQGLRLIYYSQIVNDFQKGDIAEGYSVSREKKESFPLTVTSAQKNPTAFYLCASSITDKQFFGPGTRLTVL.

This clone was picked up a small number of times. The V gene is TRBV18, the J gene TRBJ1-5, with D uncertain. V was trimmed by 3 bases and J by 5 bases, leaving 8 bases between them. CDR1 and CDR2 from the germline V gene are KGHSH and LQKENI. The CDR3 contains 13 residues. This chain's CDR3 is CASSPGRDQPQHF. For the CDR3, the DNA is TGTGCCAGCTCACCGGGGAGGGATCAGCCCCAGCATTTT. The complete variable domain, with remaining parts taken from reference TRBV18 and TRBJ1-5, reads NAGVMQNPRHLVRRRGQEARLRCSPMKGHSHVYWYRQLPEEGLKFMVYLQKENIIDESGMPKERFSAEFPKEGPSILRIQQVVRGDSAAYFCASSPGRDQPQHFGDGTRLSIL.

The chain uses TRBV27 and TRBJ2-1, with a tentative D call TRBD1 (5 bases). The CDR3 contains 14 residues. With 3 bases removed from V and 10 bases from J, the gap between germline ends came to 16 bases. Germline V gene lookup returns CDR1 MNHEY and CDR2 SMNVEV (reference sequence). CDR3 nucleotide sequence: TGTGCCAGCAGTTTTTCAGGGCCCCCCGTGGAGCAGTTCTTC. Translated: CASSFSGPPVEQFF.

This clone appeared once. The V call is TRBV7-3, the J call TRBJ2-6; 8 bases align to TRBD1. Germline V gives CDR1 SGHTA, CDR2 FQGTGA. The CDR3 runs 18 residues. The V segment lost 3 bases and the J segment 4 bases; nucleotides outside the gene matches: 11. CDR3 amino acids: CASSLRGGRGRGANVLTF. The DNA of the CDR3 is TGTGCCAGCAGCTTGAGGGGCGGCAGGGGGCGCGGGGCCAACGTCCTGACTTTC.

This clone was counted a single time. The chain combines TRBV9 with TRBJ1-2; the D gene is possibly TRBD1 (6 bases). This CDR3 has 13 residues. Trimming shortened V by 0 bases and J by 11 bases, and 14 bases separated the two germline ends. Germline lookup yields CDR1 SGDLS and CDR2 YYNGEE. The CDR3, as DNA: TGTGCCAGCAGCGTAGTCTCGGGGGGCCCGTACACCTTC. Translation gives CASSVVSGGPYTF.

This clone was seen more than once but under ten times. The chain has TRBV3-1 (or the pseudogene TRBV3-2) and TRBJ1-4, with D unclear. The CDR3 runs to 14 residues. The V gene lost 4 bases and the J gene lost 0 bases, with 6 bases spanning the gap. CDR1 and CDR2 (germline): LGHDT, YNNKEL (reference sequence). CDR3 protein: CASSLRSTNEKLFF. The CDR3 coding sequence is TGTGCCAGCAGCCTGCGGTCAACTAATGAAAAACTGTTTTTT.

The chain employs TRBV27 and TRBJ1-5; the match to TRBD1 covers 9 bases. CDR1 is MNHEY and CDR2 is SMNVEV in the germline V gene (reference sequence). J gave up 0 bases and V 5 bases, and 11 bases lay outside the gene matches. The CDR3 is 18 amino acids. The CDR3 loop reads CASSPKGTGTYSNQPQHF. DNA of the CDR3: TGTGCCAGCAGTCCAAAAGGGACAGGGACATATAGCAATCAGCCCCAGCATTTT.

The CDR3 nucleotides are TGTGCCAGCAGCGAAGACAGGCGGAACACCGGGGAGCTGTTTTTT. Its protein product is CASSEDRRNTGELFF. The V and J genes are TRBV9 and TRBJ2-2, with D tentatively TRBD1 (6 bases). Per the germline V gene, CDR1 is SGDLS and CDR2 is YYNGEE. With 3 bases removed from V and 1 base from J, the gap between germline ends came to 10 bases. The CDR3 spans 15 residues.

The V and J genes are TRBV5-4 and TRBJ2-5, with TRBD2 identical over 9 bases. This CDR3 contains 14 residues. V was pared by 4 bases and J by 5 bases, with 6 bases of the junction left unmatched. Germline V gives CDR1 SGHNT, CDR2 YYREEE (reference sequence). DNA of the CDR3: TGTGCCAGCAGCCAGGCCCTAGCGGGGGAGACCCAGTACTTC. Amino acid sequence: CASSQALAGETQYF.

The chain links TRBV27 to TRBJ1-1; TRBD1 might be the D (5 bases). CDR1 MNHEY and CDR2 SMNVEV come from the germline V gene (reference sequence). V lost 7 bases and J 11 bases, leaving 20 bases between the germline ends. The CDR3 contains 13 residues. This chain's CDR3 is CASNLRGEGRAFF. For the CDR3, the DNA is TGTGCCAGCAACCTTAGGGGAGAGGGGAGGGCTTTCTTT.

The chain uses TRBV20-1 and TRBJ1-1; TRBD1 matches at 7 bases. V was clipped by 4 bases and J by 6 bases; unmatched bases: 2. CDR1 is DFQATT, CDR2 SNEGSKA, per germline (reference sequence). CDR3 length equals 11 residues. The CDR3 is CSANRGPEAFF. The CDR3 coding sequence is TGCAGTGCTAACAGGGGCCCTGAAGCTTTCTTT.

V is TRBV5-6 and J is TRBJ2-2; no reliable D call. The germline V and J ends were trimmed by 4 bases and 6 bases, with 4 bases remaining between them. The CDR3 is made up of 11 amino acids. In germline, CDR1 is SGHDT, CDR2 YYEEEE. CDR3 sequence (DNA): TGTGCCAGCAGCAACTCCGGGGAGCTGTTTTTT. Its translation: CASSNSGELFF. The complete variable domain, with remaining parts taken from reference TRBV5-6 and TRBJ2-2, reads DAGVTQSPTHLIKTRGQQVTLRCSPKSGHDTVSWYQQALGQGPQFIFQYYEEEERQRGNFPDRFSGHQFPNYSSELNVNALLLGDSALYLCASSNSGELFFGEGSRLTVL.

The chain is built from TRBV2 and TRBJ2-5; tentative D call: TRBD2 (5 bases). From germline, CDR1 is SNHLY and CDR2 FYNNEI. The V end was cut by 7 bases, the J end by 6 bases, with 12 bases between. The CDR3 runs to 12 residues. The CDR3 spells CASTGILKTQYF. The CDR3 DNA is TGTGCCAGCACCGGGATATTAAAGACCCAGTACTTC.